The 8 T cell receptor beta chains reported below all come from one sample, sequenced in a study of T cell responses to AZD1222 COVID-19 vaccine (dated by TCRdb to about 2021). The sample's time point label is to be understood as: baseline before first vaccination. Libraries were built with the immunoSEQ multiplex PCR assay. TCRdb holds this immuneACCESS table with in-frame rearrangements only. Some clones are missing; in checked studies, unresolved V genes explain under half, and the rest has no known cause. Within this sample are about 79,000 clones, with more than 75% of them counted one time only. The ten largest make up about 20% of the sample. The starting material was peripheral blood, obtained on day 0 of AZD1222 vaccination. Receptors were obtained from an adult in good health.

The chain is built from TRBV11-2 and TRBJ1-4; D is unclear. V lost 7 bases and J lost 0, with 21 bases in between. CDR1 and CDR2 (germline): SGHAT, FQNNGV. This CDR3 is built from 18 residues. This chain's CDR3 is CASNVGLGPEATNEKLFF. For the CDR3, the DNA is TGTGCCAGCAACGTCGGTTTGGGCCCCGAAGCAACTAATGAAAAACTGTTTTTT.

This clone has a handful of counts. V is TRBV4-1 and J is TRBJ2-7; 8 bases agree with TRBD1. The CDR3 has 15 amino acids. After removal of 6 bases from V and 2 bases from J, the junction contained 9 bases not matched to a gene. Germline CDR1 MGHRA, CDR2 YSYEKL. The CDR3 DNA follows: TGCGCCAGCAGGTCTCCGGGACAGGTGACCTACGAGCAGTACTTC. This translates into CASRSPGQVTYEQYF.

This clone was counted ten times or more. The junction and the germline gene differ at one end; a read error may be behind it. CDR3 amino acids: CASSYGQGAIVKTEAFF. As DNA, the CDR3 is TGTGCCAGCAGCTATGGACAGGGGGCAATAGTGAAGACTGAAGCTTTCTTT. The chain is built from TRBV7-9 and TRBJ1-1, with 11 bases identical to TRBD1. Germline assignment: CDR1 SEHNR and CDR2 FQNEAQ (reference sequence). The CDR3 extends over 17 amino acids.

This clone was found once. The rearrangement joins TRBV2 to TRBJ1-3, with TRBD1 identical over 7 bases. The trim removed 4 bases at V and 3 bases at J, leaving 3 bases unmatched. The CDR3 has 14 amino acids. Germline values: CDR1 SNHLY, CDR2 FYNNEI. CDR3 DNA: TGTGCCAGCAGTGGACAGGGAGGTGGAAACACCATATATTTT. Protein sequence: CASSGQGGGNTIYF. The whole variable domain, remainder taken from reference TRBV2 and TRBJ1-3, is EPEVTQTPSHQVTQMGQEVILRCVPISNHLYFYWYRQILGQKVEFLVSFYNNEISEKSEIFDDQFSVERPDGSNFTLKIRSTKLEDSAMYFCASSGQGGGNTIYFGEGSWLTVV.

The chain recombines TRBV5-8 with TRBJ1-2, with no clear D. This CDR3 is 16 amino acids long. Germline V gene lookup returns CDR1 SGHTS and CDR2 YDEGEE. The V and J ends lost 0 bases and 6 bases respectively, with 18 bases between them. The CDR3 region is CASSLGDGRLGDGYTF. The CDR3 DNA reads TGTGCCAGCAGCTTGGGGGATGGACGGTTGGGCGATGGCTACACCTTC.

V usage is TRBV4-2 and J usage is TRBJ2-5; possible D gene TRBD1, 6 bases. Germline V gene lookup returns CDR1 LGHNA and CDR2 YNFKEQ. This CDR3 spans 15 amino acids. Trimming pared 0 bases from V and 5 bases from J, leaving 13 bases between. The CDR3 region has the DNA TGTGCCAGCAGCCAAGAAAGGGGTACAGGGGAGACCCAGTACTTC. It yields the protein CASSQERGTGETQYF.

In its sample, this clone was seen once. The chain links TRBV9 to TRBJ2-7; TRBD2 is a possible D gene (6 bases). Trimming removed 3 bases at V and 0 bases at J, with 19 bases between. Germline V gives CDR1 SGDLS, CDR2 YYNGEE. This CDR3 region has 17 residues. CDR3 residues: CASSAPPGGPSSYEQYF. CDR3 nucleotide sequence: TGTGCCAGCAGCGCCCCCCCCGGGGGACCAAGCTCCTACGAGCAGTACTTC.

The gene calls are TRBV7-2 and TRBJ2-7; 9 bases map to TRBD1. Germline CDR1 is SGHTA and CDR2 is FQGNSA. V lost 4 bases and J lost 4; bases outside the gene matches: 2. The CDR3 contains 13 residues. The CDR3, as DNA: TGTGCCAGCAGCTCCGGGACAGGGTACGAGCAGTACTTC. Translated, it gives CASSSGTGYEQYF.